One and the same sample provided the 29 T cell receptor beta chains below, sequenced in a study of cytomegalovirus exposure and HLA in healthy donors. With 60 Vbeta and 13 Jbeta primers, the PCR was carried out. Data came from immunoSEQ multiplex PCR; TCRdb stores just in-frame clones and leaves some out. The sample has some 190,000 clones, 86% seen once. The sequencing sample was made of PBMCs. The source of these receptors is a woman under 40 in good health and CMV-seronegative.

The chain employs TRBV7-2 and TRBJ2-3; 9 bases fit TRBD2. CDR1 is SGHTA, CDR2 FQGNSA, per germline. This CDR3 is built from 15 residues. Unmatched junction bases numbered 4, after V lost 5 bases and J lost 1 base. In nucleotides, the CDR3 is TGTGCCAGCAGCGGCCAGCGGGGGGGCACAGATACGCAGTATTTT. Its protein is CASSGQRGGTDTQYF.

V gene TRBV7-3 combines with J gene TRBJ2-7; 7 bases map to TRBD1. Germline CDR1 reads SGHTA; CDR2 reads FQGTGA. The CDR3 loop spans 15 amino acids. Trimming took 0 bases from V and 1 from J; bases not matched to a gene: 3. The CDR3: CASSLTGGSSYEQYF. The CDR3 bases are TGTGCCAGCAGCTTAACAGGGGGCTCTTCCTACGAGCAGTACTTC.

The V call is TRBV28, the J call TRBJ2-7, with a possible D match to TRBD2 (6 bases). The V end was cut by 6 bases, the J end by 2 bases, with 8 bases between. This CDR3 spans 12 amino acids. The germline V gene has CDR1 MDHEN and CDR2 SYDVKM. CDR3 coding DNA: TGTGCCAGCAGGTCGGGGGCCTACGAGCAGTACTTC. This gives the protein CASRSGAYEQYF. The full variable domain, its missing parts supplied by reference TRBV28 and TRBJ2-7, is DVKVTQSSRYLVKRTGEKVFLECVQDMDHENMFWYRQDPGLGLRLIYFSYDVKMKEKGDIPEGYSVSREKKERFSLILESASTNQTSMYLCASRSGAYEQYFGPGTRLTVT.

About this clone: This sample also contains other DNA sequences that code for the same CDR3. This rearrangement joins TRBV27 to TRBJ2-1; 15 bases agree with TRBD2. Germline values: CDR1 MNHEY, CDR2 SMNVEV (reference sequence). The V gene end was trimmed by 6 bases and the J gene end by 9 bases; junction bases not matched to a gene: 3. The CDR3 consists of 14 residues. CDR3 DNA: TGTGCCAGCAGCCCGGGACTAGCGGGAGGTGAGCAGTTCTTC. This encodes CASSPGLAGGEQFF.

The J gene is TRBJ2-5, the V gene TRBV2, with D perhaps matching TRBD1 (5 bases). CDR1 is SNHLY, CDR2 FYNNEI, per germline. V lost 3 bases and J lost 2, with 13 bases in between. This CDR3 has 15 amino acids. The CDR3 loop reads CASSDVQGPQETQYF. The CDR3 DNA follows: TGTGCCAGCAGTGATGTGCAGGGCCCACAAGAGACCCAGTACTTC. Drawing the rest from reference TRBV2 and TRBJ2-5, the complete variable domain is EPEVTQTPSHQVTQMGQEVILRCVPISNHLYFYWYRQILGQKVEFLVSFYNNEISEKSEIFDDQFSVERPDGSNFTLKIRSTKLEDSAMYFCASSDVQGPQETQYFGPGTRLLVL.

The genes are TRBV28 and TRBJ2-1; 8 bases are shared with TRBD2. Trimming took 6 bases from V and 0 from J; bases not matched to a gene: 10. This CDR3 contains 17 residues. Germline V gene lookup returns CDR1 MDHEN and CDR2 SYDVKM. The CDR3 reads CASSPTSGRSSYNEQFF. CDR3 coding DNA: TGTGCCAGCAGCCCCACTAGCGGAAGGAGCTCCTACAATGAGCAGTTCTTC.

This clone has only one observation. The chain joins TRBV5-4 to TRBJ1-3; the D gene is possibly TRBD1 (5 bases). The CDR3 contains 14 residues. Germline V lookup: CDR1 SGHNT, CDR2 YYREEE (reference sequence). Trimming took 0 bases from V and 4 from J, leaving 8 bases between them. The CDR3 DNA sequence: TGTGCCAGCAGCTTGGAGGGGCACGGAAACACCATATATTTT. Its protein product is CASSLEGHGNTIYF.

This rearrangement joins TRBV28 to TRBJ1-1; tentative D call: TRBD1 (5 bases). Trimming pared 5 bases from V and 4 bases from J, leaving 14 bases between. Germline CDR1 and CDR2: MDHEN and SYDVKM. This CDR3 spans 14 amino acids. The CDR3 nucleotides are TGTGCCAGCAGTATACACCGGGACTCCACTGAAGCTTTCTTT. This sequence encodes CASSIHRDSTEAFF.

The chain recombines TRBV11-2 with TRBJ2-7; a weak D match, TRBD1 (6 bases). V dropped 4 bases and J dropped 1 base, with 11 bases sitting between them. This CDR3 is 14 amino acids long. The germline gives CDR1 SGHAT, CDR2 FQNNGV. The CDR3: CASSSVRGSYEQYF. In nucleotides, the CDR3 is TGTGCCAGCAGCTCCGTAAGGGGGTCCTACGAGCAGTACTTC.

The chain carries TRBV7-8 and TRBJ2-5; 9 bases are a match to TRBD1. Germline assignment: CDR1 SGHVS and CDR2 FQNEAQ. The CDR3 loop spans 17 amino acids. V trimming: 11 bases; J trimming: 5 bases; junction bases outside the gene matches: 21. CDR3 region: CACTPMLRTGAGETQYF. In nucleotides, the CDR3 is TGTGCCTGCACCCCCATGCTCAGGACAGGGGCCGGGGAGACCCAGTACTTC.

The J gene is TRBJ2-3, the V gene TRBV7-8, with D perhaps TRBD1 (5 bases). This CDR3 region has 14 residues. The germline V gene encodes CDR1 SGHVS and CDR2 FQNEAQ. V was shortened by 2 bases and J by 2 bases, with 8 bases between the two germline ends. DNA for the CDR3: TGTGCCAGCAGCTTACCCAGGGTCACAGATACGCAGTATTTT. It translates to CASSLPRVTDTQYF.

This clone was detected once. V and J are TRBV14 and TRBJ2-1; tentatively, D is TRBD1 (7 bases). Trimming removed 1 base at V and 12 bases at J, with 19 bases between. The CDR3 runs to 15 residues. Looked up from germline, CDR1 is SGHDN and CDR2 is FVKESK. This CDR3 is CASSQALAGGMVQFF. In DNA form, the CDR3 reads TGTGCCAGCAGCCAAGCTCTCGCAGGGGGGATGGTGCAGTTCTTC.

This rearrangement joins TRBV11-2 to TRBJ1-2; 8 bases match TRBD1. This CDR3 comprises 15 residues. The germline V gene encodes CDR1 SGHAT and CDR2 FQNNGV. After removal of 2 bases from V and 4 bases from J, the junction contained 6 bases not matched to a gene. The CDR3 bases are TGTGCCAGCAGCTTAACAGGGGGTTCTAGCTATGGCTACACCTTC. Translated: CASSLTGGSSYGYTF.

V and J are TRBV7-2 and TRBJ2-2; tentatively, D is TRBD2 (6 bases). V shed 5 bases and J shed 4 bases, with 11 bases lying between them. CDR3 length: 14 amino acids. In germline, CDR1 is SGHTA, CDR2 FQGNSA. The CDR3 loop reads CASSTAGSTGELFF. CDR3 sequence (DNA): TGTGCCAGCAGCACCGCCGGGAGCACCGGGGAGCTGTTTTTT. The full variable domain, its missing parts supplied by reference TRBV7-2 and TRBJ2-2, is GAGVSQSPSNKVTEKGKDVELRCDPISGHTALYWYRQSLGQGLEFLIYFQGNSAPDKSGLPSDRFSAERTGGSVSTLTIQRTQQEDSAVYLCASSTAGSTGELFFGEGSRLTVL.

The chain has TRBV6-6 and TRBJ1-5; tentative D call: TRBD1 (6 bases). V was clipped by 5 bases and J by 2 bases, with 16 bases between them. In germline, CDR1 is MNHNY, CDR2 SVGAGI (reference sequence). The CDR3 contains 16 residues. The CDR3 bases are TGTGCCAGCAGTACCTTCTTGGGGGCACGCAATCAGCCCCAGCATTTT. Its protein product is CASSTFLGARNQPQHF.

The V gene is TRBV6-5, the J gene TRBJ2-5; a weak D match, TRBD2 (6 bases). The J call could be wrong; TRBJ2-7 is a better fit for the DNA end. CDR1 and CDR2 (germline): MNHEY, SVGAGI. The CDR3 is 15 residues long. CDR3 DNA: TGTGCCAGCAGGGGGACCGGGAGCGTGTCCTACGAGCAGTACTTC. Its translation: CASRGTGSVSYEQYF.

V usage is TRBV5-1 and J usage is TRBJ2-5, with TRBD2 matching over 7 bases. Losses at the gene ends were 2 bases for V and 4 bases for J; bases not matched to a gene: 2. CDR1 and CDR2 (germline): SGHRS, YFSETQ. The CDR3 is 13 amino acids. CDR3 loop: CASSFGGTETQYF. The CDR3 nucleotides are TGCGCCAGCAGCTTCGGGGGGACAGAGACCCAGTACTTC.

This chain links TRBV11-2 with TRBJ2-7; 7 bases agree with TRBD1. The CDR3 contains 12 residues. V lost 5 bases and J lost 4; bases outside the gene matches: 2. Per germline, CDR1 SGHAT and CDR2 FQNNGV. The CDR3 protein is CASSRQGYEQYF. For the CDR3, the DNA is TGTGCCAGCAGCCGACAGGGTTACGAGCAGTACTTC. Together with reference TRBV11-2 and TRBJ2-7, the CDR3 gives the full variable domain: EAGVAQSPRYKIIEKRQSVAFWCNPISGHATLYWYQQILGQGPKLLIQFQNNGVVDDSQLPKDRFSAERLKGVDSTLKIQPAKLEDSAVYLCASSRQGYEQYFGPGTRLTVT.

This chain uses TRBV19 with TRBJ2-5; 10 bases fit TRBD1. CDR3 length equals 16 residues. Germline V CDR1 and CDR2: LNHDA, SQIVND (reference sequence). After removal of 2 bases from V and 3 bases from J, the junction contained 6 bases not matched to a gene. The CDR3 nucleotides are TGTGCCAGTAGTATAATTAGGGGGACAGGGGAAGAGACCCAGTACTTC. It translates to CASSIIRGTGEETQYF.

The chain employs TRBV7-2 and TRBJ2-5, with D perhaps matching TRBD2 (6 bases). CDR1 and CDR2 from the germline V gene are SGHTA and FQGNSA. V gave up 1 base and J gave up 5 bases, with 11 bases separating them. The CDR3 runs 14 residues. The CDR3 reads CASSLVGGAETQYF. As DNA, the CDR3 is TGTGCCAGCAGCTTAGTCGGGGGAGCGGAGACCCAGTACTTC. Supplemented by reference TRBV7-2 and TRBJ2-5, the full variable domain reads GAGVSQSPSNKVTEKGKDVELRCDPISGHTALYWYRQSLGQGLEFLIYFQGNSAPDKSGLPSDRFSAERTGGSVSTLTIQRTQQEDSAVYLCASSLVGGAETQYFGPGTRLLVL.

The rearrangement joins TRBV2 to TRBJ2-5, with 7 bases matching TRBD2. The J call may be incorrect, as the DNA end agrees better with TRBJ2-7. The germline gives CDR1 SNHLY, CDR2 FYNNEI. CDR3 length equals 15 residues. CDR3 sequence reads: CASSERWGGTYEQYF. The CDR3 nucleotides read TGTGCCAGCAGTGAACGTTGGGGGGGGACCTACGAGCAGTACTTC.

This clone showed up just a few times. The chain couples TRBV9 to TRBJ2-3; the match to TRBD2 covers 10 bases. This CDR3 has 15 residues. The V segment lost 3 bases and the J segment 3 bases; nucleotides outside the gene matches: 4. The V gene's germline CDR1 is SGDLS and CDR2 YYNGEE. CDR3 DNA sequence: TGTGCCAGCAGCGCACGACTAGCGGGTACAGATACGCAGTATTTT. This codes for CASSARLAGTDTQYF.

This chain uses TRBV4-1 with TRBJ2-3; 9 nucleotides agree with TRBD2. The CDR3 consists of 17 residues. Per the germline V gene, CDR1 is MGHRA and CDR2 is YSYEKL. The V and J ends lost 1 base and 4 bases, in that order; junction bases with no gene match: 9. The DNA of the CDR3 is TGCGCCAGCAGCCAAGTTTCAAGCGGGAGGATTGCAGATACGCAGTATTTT. It codes for CASSQVSSGRIADTQYF.

This sequence joins TRBV18 and TRBJ2-3; D is perhaps TRBD1 (6 bases). The CDR3 is 15 amino acids. Germline V gene data show CDR1 as KGHSH and CDR2 as LQKENI. Trimming cost V 5 bases and J 2 bases, with 14 bases left between them. As DNA, the CDR3 is TGTGCCAGCTCAGTTCGACAGGCCCCCACAGATACGCAGTATTTT. Encoded protein: CASSVRQAPTDTQYF.

The V gene is TRBV29-1, the J gene TRBJ2-1; maybe TRBD1 (5 bases). V was trimmed by 8 bases and J by 4 bases, leaving 12 bases between them. CDR3 length: 12 residues. Germline V gene lookup returns CDR1 SQVTM and CDR2 ANQGSEA. The CDR3 DNA reads as TGCAGCTCGACCCGACAGTACAATGAGCAGTTCTTC. It encodes CSSTRQYNEQFF.

The chain's CDR3 is CATSFGTENYEQYF. As DNA, the CDR3 is TGTGCCACCAGCTTCGGGACAGAGAACTACGAGCAGTACTTC. V usage is TRBV15 and J usage is TRBJ2-7; 7 positions match TRBD1. The CDR3 length is 14 residues. Trimming at V came to 5 bases and at J to 3 bases, leaving 7 bases not matched to a gene. CDR1 and CDR2 from the germline V gene are LNHNV and YYDKDF (reference sequence).

The chain combines TRBV13 with TRBJ2-1, with a tentative D call TRBD2 (6 bases). The V gene's germline CDR1 is PRHDT and CDR2 FYEKMQ (reference sequence). CDR3 size: 15 residues. Trimming pared 5 bases from V and 4 bases from J, leaving 15 bases between. CDR3 DNA: TGTGCCAGCAGCCAGAGACTAGGAAGTTACAATGAGCAGTTCTTC. Its translation is CASSQRLGSYNEQFF.

The chain is built from TRBV28 and TRBJ2-1; TRBD2 agrees at 11 bases. After removal of 3 bases from V and 5 bases from J, the junction contained 3 bases not matched to a gene. The CDR3 sequence is 15 residues long. The germline V gene encodes CDR1 MDHEN and CDR2 SYDVKM. The CDR3 spells CASSFLAGGNNEQFF. The CDR3 coding sequence is TGTGCCAGCAGTTTCCTAGCGGGGGGAAACAATGAGCAGTTCTTC. Variable domain in full (rest from reference TRBV28 and TRBJ2-1): DVKVTQSSRYLVKRTGEKVFLECVQDMDHENMFWYRQDPGLGLRLIYFSYDVKMKEKGDIPEGYSVSREKKERFSLILESASTNQTSMYLCASSFLAGGNNEQFFGPGTRLTVL.

The chain combines TRBV4-1 with TRBJ2-4; 12 bases agree with TRBD2. V shed 0 bases, J shed 0 bases, and the junction held 9 bases outside the gene matches. Germline assignment: CDR1 MGHRA and CDR2 YSYEKL. The CDR3 covers 20 residues. The CDR3 protein is CASSQDRLAGVLIAKNIQYF. The CDR3 region has the DNA TGCGCCAGCAGCCAAGATAGACTAGCGGGAGTACTCATAGCCAAAAACATTCAGTACTTC.